Given below is one T cell receptor beta chain in context. The sample belongs to a study of T cell clones after liver transplantation. Germline V gene data show CDR1 as SGHTA and CDR2 as FQGNSA. The germline V and J ends were trimmed by 0 bases and 7 bases, with 9 bases remaining between them. CDR3 size: 13 residues. TCRdb keeps only in-frame clones here, not all; method: immunoSEQ multiplex PCR. Counted here are about 120,000 clones, around nine tenths occurring once; the ten biggest clones make up approximately 0.88%. The chain is built from TRBV7-2 and TRBJ2-5; D uncertain. This material consisted of CD4+ T cells from blood, taken 12 months after liver transplant. This clonotype was sampled from a human patient who received a liver transplant. Part of the T cells may come from the graft donor. The CDR3 is CASSLAPGRTQYF. DNA for the CDR3: TGTGCCAGCAGCTTAGCGCCCGGACGGACCCAGTACTTC.